This entry lists 6 T cell receptor beta chains sequenced from one sample in a study of blood T cell repertoires in COVID-19. Sequenced by immunoSEQ multiplex PCR; TCRdb stores in-frame clones only, minus some. This sample has roughly 300,000 clones, with more than 70% found just once. Sequences were obtained from peripheral blood. All receptors derive from a woman aged 45-60 years who had recovered from COVID-19.

This chain uses TRBV4-2 with TRBJ2-7; 8 bases align to TRBD2. CDR1 is LGHNA, CDR2 YNFKEQ, per germline. The CDR3 runs 16 residues. V shed 2 bases, J shed 2 bases, and the junction held 8 bases outside the gene matches. The CDR3 DNA sequence: TGTGCCAGCAGCCAACCGGGACTAGTTTCCCCCTACGAGCAGTACTTC. Translated, it gives CASSQPGLVSPYEQYF.

This clone was picked up a small number of times. Here the CDR3 reads CASNATGPRAEAFF. DNA of the CDR3: TGCGCCAGCAACGCGACAGGGCCACGGGCTGAAGCTTTCTTT. V usage is TRBV23-1 and J usage is TRBJ1-1; TRBD1 matches at 7 bases. TRBV23-1 is reported as an ORF; its role is uncertain. V was clipped by 7 bases and J by 6 bases; unmatched bases: 11. This CDR3 contains 14 residues.

The chain recombines TRBV4-2 with TRBJ2-7; 13 bases line up with TRBD2. The CDR3 consists of 17 residues. V dropped 1 base and J dropped 0; count of bases not matched to a gene: 3. CDR1 and CDR2 from the germline V gene are LGHNA and YNFKEQ. CDR3 residues: CASSQGLAGGPSYEQYF. In DNA, the CDR3 is TGTGCCAGCAGCCAAGGACTAGCGGGAGGTCCCTCCTACGAGCAGTACTTC.

The V call is TRBV4-1, the J call TRBJ1-2, with 9 bases aligning to TRBD1. Per germline, CDR1 MGHRA and CDR2 YSYEKL. Germline trimming cut 9 bases from V and 8 bases from J; bases unmatched to any gene: 7. CDR3 size: 12 residues. The CDR3 sequence: CARNTGGCGYTF. The CDR3 coding sequence is TGCGCCAGAAATACAGGGGGCTGCGGCTACACCTTC.

The chain has TRBV25-1 and TRBJ1-2, with a weak D call TRBD1 (5 bases). Trimming took off 6 bases at V and 5 bases at J, with 13 bases between the two ends. The V gene's germline CDR1 is MGHDK and CDR2 SYGVNS. The CDR3 loop spans 13 amino acids. In DNA form, the CDR3 reads TGTGCCAGCAGGGGATCAGGGCTATATGGCTACACCTTC. Translated, it gives CASRGSGLYGYTF.

The rearrangement joins TRBV28 to TRBJ1-1; TRBD1 is a possible D gene (6 bases). Germline V gene lookup returns CDR1 MDHEN and CDR2 SYDVKM. Trimming left V 5 bases short and J 5 bases short, with 9 bases between. The length of the CDR3 is 12 residues. The CDR3 protein is CASSVTGTEAFF. The DNA of the CDR3 is TGTGCCAGCAGTGTAACAGGGACTGAAGCTTTCTTT.